These 28 T cell receptor beta chains came from one sample sequenced in a study of human T cells and chemical hapten exposure. Using its own MiXCR run on the RACE reads, TCRdb lists one record per CDR3 protein. Among over 95,000 distinct CDR3 sequences, around an eighth were seen once, and the ten largest hold approximately 2%. Time point of the sample: patch test 1, 2 weeks after DPC sensitization. Treatment specified: therapeutic diphenylcyclopropenone sensitization with weekly scalp DPC. Sequences were derived from whole blood, sampled in connection with sensitization to the hapten diphenylcyclopropenone (DPC). These receptors came from a woman in her forties with alopecia areata. Some clones in this sample may be carry-over from other donors' samples.

This clonotype turned up a few times. The chain employs TRBV12-3 or TRBV12-4 and TRBJ2-2; TRBD1 aligns across 7 bases. Germline trimming cut 3 bases from V and 3 bases from J; bases unmatched to any gene: 7. The CDR3 is 16 amino acids. For the CDR3, the DNA is TGTGCCAGCAGTTTGAGTCGACAGGGCTACACCGGGGAGCTGTTTTTT. Translation: CASSLSRQGYTGELFF.

This clonotype was seen ten or more times. An end of the junction differs from the germline gene, which may be a read error. This chain uses TRBV7-7 with TRBJ2-2; D remains ambiguous. The length of the CDR3 is 14 residues. Germline CDR1 and CDR2: SSHAT and FNYEAQ (reference sequence). CDR3 in amino acids: CASSLSQSAGELFF. The CDR3 DNA reads as TGTGCTAGCAGCTTATCCCAGAGTGCCGGGGAGCTGTTTTTT.

This clonotype was seen a handful of times. The genes are TRBV2 and TRBJ2-7; D remains ambiguous. The CDR3 is 14 amino acids. Germline CDR1 and CDR2: SNHLY and FYNNEI. Trimming removed 6 bases from V and 2 bases from J, with 14 bases in between. The CDR3 region is CASRFVSSAYEQYF. The CDR3 nucleotides read TGTGCCAGCAGGTTCGTGTCGTCCGCCTACGAGCAGTACTTC.

This clonotype occurred many times. The rearrangement links TRBV30 to TRBJ1-1; D not certain. V was shortened by 7 bases and J by 0 bases, with 21 bases between the two germline ends. Germline V gives CDR1 GTSNPN, CDR2 SVGIG (reference sequence). The CDR3 runs 16 residues. The CDR3 sequence: CAFQLLPTSMNTEAFF. DNA for the CDR3: TGTGCCTTCCAACTACTACCGACCTCCATGAACACTGAAGCTTTCTTT.

This clonotype has only a few counts. The chain combines TRBV12-3 or TRBV12-4 with TRBJ2-1, with a possible D match to TRBD2 (5 bases). V was pared by 6 bases and J by 8 bases, with 11 bases between. CDR3 length equals 12 residues. In DNA, the CDR3 is TGTGCCAGCAGACCGGACTTCCATGAGCAGTTCTTC. Protein: CASRPDFHEQFF.

This clonotype turned up a few times. This rearrangement joins TRBV9 to TRBJ2-1, with 8 bases fitting TRBD2. The V segment lost 2 bases and the J segment 7 bases; nucleotides outside the gene matches: 11. Per the germline V gene, CDR1 is SGDLS and CDR2 is YYNGEE. This CDR3 has 16 residues. The CDR3: CASSVQRERVWNEQFF. The DNA of the CDR3 is TGTGCCAGCAGCGTCCAGCGGGAGCGGGTATGGAATGAGCAGTTCTTC.

This clonotype has a handful of counts. This chain connects TRBV28 to TRBJ2-7; 7 bases map to TRBD2. The V segment lost 3 bases and the J segment 5 bases; nucleotides outside the gene matches: 4. The CDR3 runs to 13 residues. CDR1 and CDR2 (germline): MDHEN, SYDVKM. The CDR3 nucleotides are TGTGCCAGCAGTTTGGGCGGGAGAGACGAGCAGTACTTC. Translation gives CASSLGGRDEQYF.

This clonotype turned up a few times. This sequence joins TRBV6-6 and TRBJ2-3; D gene ambiguous. Trimming took 2 bases from V and 3 from J, leaving 12 bases between them. There are 15 residues in the CDR3. Germline V gene sequence: CDR1 MNHNY, CDR2 SVGAGI (reference sequence). The DNA of the CDR3 is TGTGCCAGCAGTTACCCACCCTCCGAGACAGATACGCAGTATTTT. Its protein is CASSYPPSETDTQYF.

The rearrangement uses TRBV20-1 and TRBJ2-1; 10 nucleotides line up with TRBD2. The CDR3 covers 15 residues. Per the germline V gene, CDR1 is DFQATT and CDR2 is SNEGSKA (reference sequence). CDR3 amino acids: CSNVAGGSSYNEQFF. The DNA for the CDR3 is TGCAGCAACGTAGCGGGAGGAAGCTCCTACAATGAGCAGTTCTTC.

In regard to this clonotype: Mismatch with germline at one junction end may stem from a read error. J is TRBJ2-7 and V is TRBV7-2; D is possibly TRBD1 or TRBD2 (5 bases each). Germline CDR1 SGHTA, CDR2 FQGNSA. CDR3 size: 13 residues. The CDR3 is CASSPHQGAGLNF. The CDR3 DNA sequence: TGTGCCAGCAGCCCCCACCAAGGGGCGGGCTTGAACTTC.

The rearrangement joins TRBV29-1 to TRBJ2-5, with D unclear. This CDR3 is built from 10 residues. Between the trimmed V and J ends, which lost 4 bases and 5 bases, there was a span of 5 bases. Looked up from germline, CDR1 is SQVTM and CDR2 is ANQGSEA. This CDR3 reads CSVGSETQYF. The CDR3, as DNA: TGCAGCGTTGGAAGCGAGACCCAGTACTTC.

This clonotype was recorded many times. The J gene is TRBJ2-3, the V gene TRBV7-3; possibly TRBD1 for D (5 bases). Germline V gene data show CDR1 as SGHTA and CDR2 as FQGTGA. V was trimmed by 10 bases and J by 0 bases, leaving 14 bases between them. The CDR3 is 14 amino acids. The CDR3 loop is CATSQGASTDTQYF. The CDR3 nucleotides are TGTGCCACGTCGCAAGGGGCTAGCACAGATACGCAGTATTTT. Drawing the rest from reference TRBV7-3 and TRBJ2-3, the complete variable domain is GAGVSQTPSNKVTEKGKYVELRCDPISGHTALYWYRQSLGQGPEFLIYFQGTGAADDSGLPNDRFFAVRPEGSVSTLKIQRTERGDSAVYLCATSQGASTDTQYFGPGTRLTVL.

The chain carries TRBV11-2 and TRBJ2-7; 15 nucleotides agree with TRBD2. Trimming at V came to 5 bases and at J to 6 bases, leaving 11 bases not matched to a gene. The CDR3 runs 17 residues. From germline, CDR1 is SGHAT and CDR2 FQNNGV. CDR3 coding DNA: TGTGCCAGCAGCGGAGCGGGACTAGCGGGAGGTGCGATCGAGCAGTACTTC. Encoded protein: CASSGAGLAGGAIEQYF.

V is TRBV7-9 and J is TRBJ2-3, with unresolved D. The V and J ends lost 5 bases and 6 bases respectively, with 9 bases between them. Per germline, CDR1 SEHNR and CDR2 FQNEAQ (reference sequence). This CDR3 has 12 residues. This CDR3 is CASSPQADTQYF. The CDR3, as DNA: TGTGCCAGCAGCCCGCAGGCCGATACGCAGTATTTT.

This chain links TRBV6-5 with TRBJ1-2, with D hard to call. V was trimmed by 5 bases and J by 7 bases, leaving 14 bases between them. This CDR3 region has 13 residues. CDR1 MNHEY and CDR2 SVGAGI come from the germline V gene. The CDR3 here is CASSPYGFLGYTF. CDR3 sequence (DNA): TGTGCCAGCAGTCCCTATGGGTTTCTTGGCTACACCTTC.

At least ten counts were recorded for this clonotype. The rearrangement links TRBV11-2 to TRBJ2-7, with TRBD2 as a possible D gene (6 bases). The germline CDR1 and CDR2 sequences are SGHAT and FQNNGV. CDR3 length: 16 residues. Trimming took 5 bases from V and 4 from J, leaving 21 bases between them. CDR3 loop: CASSPISYEGRYEQYF. The CDR3 DNA reads TGTGCCAGCAGCCCCATTTCCTACGAGGGGAGGTACGAGCAGTACTTC.

This clonotype occurred many times. This chain joins TRBV5-1 and TRBJ2-3, with 7 bases that match TRBD1. Germline V lookup: CDR1 SGHRS, CDR2 YFSETQ. The junction had 10 bases not matched to a gene; V was cut back by 2 bases and J by 4 bases. CDR3 length: 16 amino acids. CDR3 protein: CASSLTGEGFADTQYF. Written as DNA, the CDR3 is TGCGCCAGCAGCTTAACAGGGGAAGGTTTCGCAGATACGCAGTATTTT. The full variable domain, its missing parts supplied by reference TRBV5-1 and TRBJ2-3, is KAGVTQTPRYLIKTRGQQVTLSCSPISGHRSVSWYQQTPGQGLQFLFEYFSETQRNKGNFPGRFSGRQFSNSRSEMNVSTLELGDSALYLCASSLTGEGFADTQYFGPGTRLTVL.

This clonotype was detected a few times. The rearrangement links TRBV28 to TRBJ2-7; D unresolved. The germline V gene encodes CDR1 MDHEN and CDR2 SYDVKM. The CDR3 has 15 amino acids. V lost 7 bases and J lost 9, with 25 bases in between. The CDR3 protein is CASNPPASGPNRQYF. The CDR3 DNA reads TGTGCCAGCAATCCCCCCGCCTCCGGCCCAAACCGGCAGTACTTC.

This clonotype was counted ten times or more. The V call is TRBV7-9, the J call TRBJ2-3; 8 bases agree with TRBD2. Trimming cost V 4 bases and J 4 bases; bases outside gene matches: 10. CDR3 length: 16 residues. Germline CDR1 is SEHNR and CDR2 is FQNEAQ (reference sequence). The CDR3 loop is CASSSQSGRIADTQYF. CDR3 nucleotide sequence: TGTGCCAGCAGCTCGCAAAGCGGGAGAATAGCAGATACGCAGTATTTT.

V and J are TRBV4-3 and TRBJ1-1; D gene unclear. V gave up 0 bases and J gave up 6 bases, with 8 bases separating them. This CDR3 comprises 13 residues. Germline assignment: CDR1 LGHNA and CDR2 YSLEER. CDR3 DNA sequence: TGCGCCAGCAGCCAAGATCGGGCAGCTGAAGCTTTCTTT. Its translation is CASSQDRAAEAFF.

This clonotype was picked up a small number of times. The rearrangement joins TRBV3-1 to TRBJ1-2, with D perhaps TRBD1 (5 bases). Per the germline V gene, CDR1 is LGHDT and CDR2 is YNNKEL (reference sequence). V dropped 1 base and J dropped 6 bases, with 12 bases sitting between them. The CDR3 sequence is 14 residues long. DNA for the CDR3: TGTGCCAGCAGCCAAGGGCAGGGTAGGAATGGCTACACCTTC. Protein: CASSQGQGRNGYTF.

The V and J genes are TRBV6-2 or TRBV6-3 and TRBJ1-2, with 7 positions matching TRBD1. The V and J ends lost 5 bases and 2 bases, in that order; junction bases with no gene match: 5. The CDR3 spans 14 residues. CDR1 MNHEY and CDR2 SVGEGT come from the germline V gene. This CDR3 is CASSSTQGNYGYTF. Written as DNA, the CDR3 is TGTGCCAGCAGTAGCACACAGGGGAACTATGGCTACACCTTC.

In its sample, this clonotype was seen a few times. The V and J genes are TRBV6-2 or TRBV6-3 and TRBJ2-2, with 8 bases identical to TRBD2. J lost 6 bases, V lost 10 bases, and 13 bases had no gene match. CDR1 is MNHEY and CDR2 is SVGEGT in the germline V gene. There are 15 residues in the CDR3. CDR3 amino acids: CAIGNPGGFAGELFF. CDR3 sequence (DNA): TGTGCCATCGGAAACCCGGGGGGGTTTGCCGGGGAGCTGTTTTTT.

This rearrangement joins TRBV6-6 to TRBJ2-3; no firm D call. The CDR3 consists of 15 residues. The germline CDR1 and CDR2 sequences are MNHNY and SVGAGI (reference sequence). Trimming took 0 bases from V and 0 from J, leaving 7 bases between them. CDR3 sequence reads: CASSYSATSTDTQYF. CDR3 in DNA: TGTGCCAGCAGTTACTCGGCTACGAGCACAGATACGCAGTATTTT.

This clonotype was counted only a few times. The V gene is TRBV2, the J gene TRBJ1-1, with D hard to call. Germline CDR1 SNHLY, CDR2 FYNNEI. The V gene lost 5 bases and the J gene lost 5 bases, with 9 bases spanning the gap. The CDR3 spans 12 residues. CDR3: CASSQEFTEAFF. The CDR3 DNA reads TGTGCCAGCAGTCAGGAGTTTACTGAAGCTTTCTTT.

The gene calls are TRBV4-3 and TRBJ1-5; D not certain. With 0 bases removed from V and 6 bases from J, the gap between germline ends came to 6 bases. CDR3 length: 13 amino acids. The germline V gene encodes CDR1 LGHNA and CDR2 YSLEER. The CDR3: CASSQDGIQPQHF. The CDR3 DNA reads TGCGCCAGCAGCCAAGACGGGATTCAGCCCCAGCATTTT.

V and J are TRBV9 and TRBJ1-1; D is perhaps TRBD1 (5 bases). In germline, CDR1 is SGDLS, CDR2 YYNGEE. This CDR3 region has 15 residues. Trimming stripped 3 bases from V and 2 bases from J, with 14 bases between. Written as DNA, the CDR3 is TGTGCCAGCAGCGCAACGACAGCCTCCAACACTGAAGCTTTCTTT. Translating gives CASSATTASNTEAFF.

Only a few counts were recorded for this clonotype. The chain is built from TRBV2 and TRBJ2-1; 9 nucleotides align to TRBD1. The germline CDR1 and CDR2 sequences are SNHLY and FYNNEI. The CDR3 has 15 amino acids. V shed 5 bases and J 4 bases; nucleotides not matched to a gene: 6. CDR3 in amino acids: CASSSTGGGYNEQFF. DNA of the CDR3: TGTGCCAGCAGTTCCACAGGGGGCGGGTACAATGAGCAGTTCTTC.